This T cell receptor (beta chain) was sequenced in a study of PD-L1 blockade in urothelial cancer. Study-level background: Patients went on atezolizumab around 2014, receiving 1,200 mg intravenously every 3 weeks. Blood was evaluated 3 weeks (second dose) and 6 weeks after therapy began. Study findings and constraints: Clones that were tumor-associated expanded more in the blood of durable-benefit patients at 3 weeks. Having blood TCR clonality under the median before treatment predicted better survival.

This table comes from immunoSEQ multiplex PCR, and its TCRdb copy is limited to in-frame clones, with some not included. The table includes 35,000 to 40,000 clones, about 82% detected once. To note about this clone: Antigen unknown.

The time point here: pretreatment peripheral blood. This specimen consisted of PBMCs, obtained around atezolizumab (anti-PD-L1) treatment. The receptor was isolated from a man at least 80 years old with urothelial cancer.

Here the CDR3 reads CASSLTRGTTKETQYF. CDR3 in DNA: TGTGCCAGCAGTCTAACGAGGGGGACAACTAAAGAGACCCAGTACTTC. The chain employs TRBV7-2 and TRBJ2-5; D is perhaps TRBD1 (6 bases). The V end was cut by 6 bases, the J end by 3 bases, with 20 bases between. The germline CDR1 and CDR2 sequences are SGHTA and FQGNSA. The CDR3 runs to 16 residues.